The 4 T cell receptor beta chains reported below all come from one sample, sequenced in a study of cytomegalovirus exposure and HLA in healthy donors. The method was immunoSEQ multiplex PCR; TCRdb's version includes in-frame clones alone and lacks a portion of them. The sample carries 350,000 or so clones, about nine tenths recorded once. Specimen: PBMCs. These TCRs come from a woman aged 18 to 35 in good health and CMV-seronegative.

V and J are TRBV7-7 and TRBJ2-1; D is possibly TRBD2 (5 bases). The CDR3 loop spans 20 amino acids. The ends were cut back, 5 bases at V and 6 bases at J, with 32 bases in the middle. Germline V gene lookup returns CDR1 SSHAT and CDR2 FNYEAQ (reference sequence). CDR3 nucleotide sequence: TGTGCCAGCAGCCCCTCCGAGGTGGTGGCGGGCATAACGGTCCTCAATGAGCAGTTCTTC. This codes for CASSPSEVVAGITVLNEQFF.

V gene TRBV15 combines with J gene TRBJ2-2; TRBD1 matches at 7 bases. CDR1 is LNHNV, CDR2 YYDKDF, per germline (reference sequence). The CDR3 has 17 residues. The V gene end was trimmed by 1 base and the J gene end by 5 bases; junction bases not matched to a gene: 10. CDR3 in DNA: TGTGCCACCAGCAGAGGGGGCGGACAGGCCCGAACCGGGGAGCTGTTTTTT. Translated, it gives CATSRGGGQARTGELFF.

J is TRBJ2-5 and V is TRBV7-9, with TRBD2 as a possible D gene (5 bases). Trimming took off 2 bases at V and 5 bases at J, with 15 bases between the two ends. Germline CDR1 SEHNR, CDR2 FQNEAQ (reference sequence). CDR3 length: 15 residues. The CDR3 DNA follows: TGTGCCAGCAGCTTATCAGCGGTCTATTTCGAGACCCAGTACTTC. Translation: CASSLSAVYFETQYF. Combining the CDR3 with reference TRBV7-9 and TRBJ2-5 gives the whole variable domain DTGVSQNPRHKITKRGQNVTFRCDPISEHNRLYWYRQTLGQGPEFLTYFQNEAQLEKSRLLSDRFSAERPKGSFSTLEIQRTEQGDSAMYLCASSLSAVYFETQYFGPGTRLLVL.

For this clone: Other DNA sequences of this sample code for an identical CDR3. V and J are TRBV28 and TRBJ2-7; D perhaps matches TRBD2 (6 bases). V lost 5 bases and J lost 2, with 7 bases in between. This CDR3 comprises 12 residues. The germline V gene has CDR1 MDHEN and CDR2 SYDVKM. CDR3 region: CASSGGAYEQYF. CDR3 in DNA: TGTGCCAGCAGTGGCGGGGCCTACGAGCAGTACTTC. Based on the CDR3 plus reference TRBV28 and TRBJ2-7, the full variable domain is DVKVTQSSRYLVKRTGEKVFLECVQDMDHENMFWYRQDPGLGLRLIYFSYDVKMKEKGDIPEGYSVSREKKERFSLILESASTNQTSMYLCASSGGAYEQYFGPGTRLTVT.